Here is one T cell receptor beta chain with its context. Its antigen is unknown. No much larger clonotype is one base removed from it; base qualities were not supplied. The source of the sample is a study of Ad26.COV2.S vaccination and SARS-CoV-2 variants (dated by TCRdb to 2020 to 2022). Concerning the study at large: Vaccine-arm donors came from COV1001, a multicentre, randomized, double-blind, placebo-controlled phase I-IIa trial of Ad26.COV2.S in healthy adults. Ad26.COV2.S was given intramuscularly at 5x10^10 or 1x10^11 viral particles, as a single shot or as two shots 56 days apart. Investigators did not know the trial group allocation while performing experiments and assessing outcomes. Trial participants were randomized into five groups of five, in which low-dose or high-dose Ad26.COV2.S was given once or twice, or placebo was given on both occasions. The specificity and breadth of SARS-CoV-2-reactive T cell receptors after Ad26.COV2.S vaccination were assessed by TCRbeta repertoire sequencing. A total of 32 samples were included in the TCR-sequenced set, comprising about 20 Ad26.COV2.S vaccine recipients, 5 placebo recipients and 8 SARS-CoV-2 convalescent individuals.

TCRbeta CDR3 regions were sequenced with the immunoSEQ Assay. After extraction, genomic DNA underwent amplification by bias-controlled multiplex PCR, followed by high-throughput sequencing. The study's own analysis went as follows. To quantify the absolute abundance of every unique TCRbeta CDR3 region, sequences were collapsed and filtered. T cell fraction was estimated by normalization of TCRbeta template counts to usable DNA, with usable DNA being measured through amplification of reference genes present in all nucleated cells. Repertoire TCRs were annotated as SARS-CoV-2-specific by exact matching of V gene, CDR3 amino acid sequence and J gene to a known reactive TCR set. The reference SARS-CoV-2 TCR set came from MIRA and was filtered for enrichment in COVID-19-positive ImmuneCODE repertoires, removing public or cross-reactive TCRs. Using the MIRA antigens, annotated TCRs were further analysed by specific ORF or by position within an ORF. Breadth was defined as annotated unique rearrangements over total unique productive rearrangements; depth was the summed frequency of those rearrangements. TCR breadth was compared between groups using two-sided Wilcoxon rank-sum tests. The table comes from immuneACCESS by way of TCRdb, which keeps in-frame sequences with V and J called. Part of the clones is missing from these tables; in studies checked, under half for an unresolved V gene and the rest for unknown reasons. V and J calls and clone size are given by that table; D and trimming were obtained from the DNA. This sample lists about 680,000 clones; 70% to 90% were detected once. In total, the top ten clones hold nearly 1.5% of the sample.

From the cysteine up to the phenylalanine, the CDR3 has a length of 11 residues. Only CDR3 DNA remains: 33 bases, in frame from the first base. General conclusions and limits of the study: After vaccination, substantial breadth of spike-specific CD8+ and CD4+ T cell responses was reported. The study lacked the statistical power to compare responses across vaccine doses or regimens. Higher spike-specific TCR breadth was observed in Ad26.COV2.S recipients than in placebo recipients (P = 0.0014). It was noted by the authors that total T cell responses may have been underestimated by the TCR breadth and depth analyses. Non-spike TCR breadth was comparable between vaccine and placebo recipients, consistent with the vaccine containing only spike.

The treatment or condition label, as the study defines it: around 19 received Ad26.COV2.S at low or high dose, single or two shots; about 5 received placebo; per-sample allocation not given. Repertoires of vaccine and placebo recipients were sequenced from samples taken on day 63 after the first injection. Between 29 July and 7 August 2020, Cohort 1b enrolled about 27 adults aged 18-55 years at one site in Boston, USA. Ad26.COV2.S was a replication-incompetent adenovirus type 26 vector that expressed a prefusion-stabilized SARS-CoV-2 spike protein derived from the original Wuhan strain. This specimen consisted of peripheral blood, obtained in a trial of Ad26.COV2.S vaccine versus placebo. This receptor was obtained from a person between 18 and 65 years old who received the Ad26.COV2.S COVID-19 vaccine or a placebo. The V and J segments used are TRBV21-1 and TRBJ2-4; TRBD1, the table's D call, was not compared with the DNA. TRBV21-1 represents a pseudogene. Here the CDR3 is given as CASSKGRQGDF. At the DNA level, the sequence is TGTGCCAGCAGCAAAGGACGACAGGGGGACTTC.